This TCR beta chain was sequenced in a study of blood T cell repertoires in COVID-19. Germline-derived CDR1 and CDR2 are SGHRS and YFSETQ. Trimming shortened V by 3 bases and J by 1 base, and 5 bases separated the two germline ends. This CDR3 spans 14 amino acids. The assay was immunoSEQ multiplex PCR, and TCRdb's table has in-frame clones only and misses some. The sample has hundreds of thousands of clones; about 87% are singletons. Input material: PBMCs or T cells enriched from blood (not recorded which). The V gene is TRBV5-1, the J gene TRBJ2-6; D call uncertain. The clonotype was recovered from a woman aged 45-59 years who had recovered from COVID-19. CDR3 in DNA: TGCGCCAGCAGCTCGGGTTCTGGGGCCAACGTCCTGACTTTC. It specifies CASSSGSGANVLTF.